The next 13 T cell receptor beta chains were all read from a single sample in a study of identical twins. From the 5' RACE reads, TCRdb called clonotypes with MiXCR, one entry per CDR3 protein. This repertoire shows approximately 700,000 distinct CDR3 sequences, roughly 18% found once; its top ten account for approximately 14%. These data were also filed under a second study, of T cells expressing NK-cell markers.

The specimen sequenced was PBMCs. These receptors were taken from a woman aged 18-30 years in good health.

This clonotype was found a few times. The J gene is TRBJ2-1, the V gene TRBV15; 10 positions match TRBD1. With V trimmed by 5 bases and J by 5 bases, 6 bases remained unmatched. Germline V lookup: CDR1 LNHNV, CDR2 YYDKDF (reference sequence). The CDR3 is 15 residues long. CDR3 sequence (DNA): TGTGCCACCAGCCATCCGGGACAGGGGAACAATGAGCAGTTCTTC. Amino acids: CATSHPGQGNNEQFF.

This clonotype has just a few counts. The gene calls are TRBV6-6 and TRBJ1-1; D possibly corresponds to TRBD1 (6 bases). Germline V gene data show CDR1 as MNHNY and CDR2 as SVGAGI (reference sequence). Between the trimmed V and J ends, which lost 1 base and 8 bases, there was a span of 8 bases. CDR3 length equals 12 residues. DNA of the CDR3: TGTGCCAGCAGTTACTTAGGGACAGAAGCTTTCTTT. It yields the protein CASSYLGTEAFF.

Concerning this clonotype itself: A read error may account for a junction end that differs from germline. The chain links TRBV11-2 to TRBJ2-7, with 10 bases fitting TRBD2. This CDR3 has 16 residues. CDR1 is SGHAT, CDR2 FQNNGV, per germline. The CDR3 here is CASSLDRLAGGYEQYF. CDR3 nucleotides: TGTGCCAGCAGCCTAGATAGGTTAGCGGGAGGCTACGAGCAGTACTTC.

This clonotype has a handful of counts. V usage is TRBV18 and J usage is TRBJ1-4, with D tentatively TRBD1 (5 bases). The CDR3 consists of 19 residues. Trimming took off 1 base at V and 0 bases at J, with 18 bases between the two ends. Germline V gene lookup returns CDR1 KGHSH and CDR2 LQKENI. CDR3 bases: TGTGCCAGCTCACCACTTCCAGCGGGGACGGTGACAACTAATGAAAAACTGTTTTTT. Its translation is CASSPLPAGTVTTNEKLFF.

The CDR3 spells CAIPTSGTNEQFF. The DNA for the CDR3 is TGTGCCATCCCGACTAGCGGGACAAATGAGCAGTTCTTC. The rearrangement uses TRBV10-3 and TRBJ2-1, with 11 bases lining up with TRBD2. The CDR3 has 13 amino acids. With V trimmed by 8 bases and J by 7 bases, 4 bases remained unmatched. Germline CDR1 ENHRY, CDR2 SYGVKD.

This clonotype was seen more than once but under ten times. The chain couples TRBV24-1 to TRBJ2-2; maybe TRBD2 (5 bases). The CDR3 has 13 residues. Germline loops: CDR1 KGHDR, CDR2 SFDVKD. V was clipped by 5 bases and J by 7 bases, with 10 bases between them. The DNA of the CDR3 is TGTGCCACCAGTGCGGGATTCGGCGGGGAGCTGTTTTTT. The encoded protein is CATSAGFGGELFF.

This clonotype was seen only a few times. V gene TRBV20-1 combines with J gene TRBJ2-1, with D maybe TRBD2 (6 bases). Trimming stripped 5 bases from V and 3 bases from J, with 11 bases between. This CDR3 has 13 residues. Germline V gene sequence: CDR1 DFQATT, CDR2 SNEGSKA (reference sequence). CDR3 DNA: TGCAGTGCTCGGGGACTCAACTACAATGAGCAGTTCTTC. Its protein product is CSARGLNYNEQFF.

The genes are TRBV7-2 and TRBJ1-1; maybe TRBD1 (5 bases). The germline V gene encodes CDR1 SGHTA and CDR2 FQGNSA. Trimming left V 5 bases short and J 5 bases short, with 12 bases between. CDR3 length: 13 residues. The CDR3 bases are TGTGCCAGCAGCCACGGGGGGTGGACTGAAGCTTTCTTT. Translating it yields CASSHGGWTEAFF.

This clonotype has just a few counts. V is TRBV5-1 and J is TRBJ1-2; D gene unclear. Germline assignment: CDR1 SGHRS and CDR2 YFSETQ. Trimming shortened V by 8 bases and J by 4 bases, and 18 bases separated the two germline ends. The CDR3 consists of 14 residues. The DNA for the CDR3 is TGCGCCAGTGAGCTTGGTCAAGGCGCCTATGGCTACACCTTC. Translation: CASELGQGAYGYTF.

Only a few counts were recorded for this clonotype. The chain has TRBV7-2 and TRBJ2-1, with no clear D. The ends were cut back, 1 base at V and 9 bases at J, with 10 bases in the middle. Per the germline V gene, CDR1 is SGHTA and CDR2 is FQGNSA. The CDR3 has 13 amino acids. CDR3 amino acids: CASSLDSGGEQFF. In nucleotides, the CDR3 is TGTGCCAGCAGCTTAGATTCCGGTGGTGAGCAGTTCTTC.

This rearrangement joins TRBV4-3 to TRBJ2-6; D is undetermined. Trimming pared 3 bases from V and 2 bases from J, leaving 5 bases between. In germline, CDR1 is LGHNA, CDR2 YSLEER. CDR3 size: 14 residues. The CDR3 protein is CASSHKPGANVLTF. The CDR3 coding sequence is TGCGCCAGCAGCCACAAACCTGGGGCCAACGTCCTGACTTTC.

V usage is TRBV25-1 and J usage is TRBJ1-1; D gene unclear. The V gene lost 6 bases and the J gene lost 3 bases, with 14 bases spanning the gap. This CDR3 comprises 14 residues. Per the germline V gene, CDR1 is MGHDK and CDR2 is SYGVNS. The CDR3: CASRGWRVDTEAFF. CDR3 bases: TGTGCCAGCAGGGGCTGGAGGGTTGACACTGAAGCTTTCTTT.

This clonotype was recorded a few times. The DNA for the CDR3 is TGTGCCAGCAGTTTGTGGGGAAACCTTGGGGATACTAACGAGCAGTACTTC. Amino acids: CASSLWGNLGDTNEQYF. The chain has TRBV12-3 or TRBV12-4 and TRBJ2-7; D not certain. V was pared by 3 bases and J by 5 bases, with 23 bases between. The CDR3 length is 17 residues.